This T cell receptor (beta chain) was profiled in a study of T cell repertoires in cytomegalovirus infection. V was shortened by 3 bases and J by 7 bases, with 16 bases between the two germline ends. The CDR3 has 14 residues. Germline CDR1 is SGHVS and CDR2 is FNYEAQ. TCRdb re-derived calls from the reads in MiXCR, one entry per CDR3 protein. This table holds 200,000 or so distinct CDR3 sequences, about 39% found once. To note about this clonotype: Its antigen is unidentified.

This receptor was identified in a human donor in good health (CMV status not recorded). Some clones in this sample may be carry-over from other donors' samples. The sequences come from CD8+ T cells from cultured PBMCs, collected from culture after CMV antigen stimulation. The chain carries TRBV7-6 and TRBJ2-7; weak D call: TRBD1 (5 bases). The CDR3 sequence is CASSLTNYRPEQYF. CDR3 nucleotide sequence: TGTGCCAGCAGCTTGACCAACTACAGGCCAGAGCAGTACTTC.